These 16 T cell receptor beta chains share one sample of origin, sequenced in a study of CD8 T cells in ankylosing spondylitis (TCRdb year 2017). Receptors were amplified or captured by 5' RACE. This sample was sequenced with an Illumina HiSeq 2500. The raw public reads went through TCRdb reprocessing: fastp at Q25, MiXCR clone calling, in-frame beta chains kept. All rows with the same CDR3 protein become a single entry with the most common DNA and genes. In this sample the table shows 250,000 to 350,000 distinct CDR3 sequences, around 7.6% of which occur a single time. The ten most abundant clones make up roughly 14% of the sample. The study at large found these results: Blood from ankylosing spondylitis patients appeared to be characterized by a TCR beta motif made up of several highly homologous amino acid variants.

What these receptors recognize is not known. Sample: blood, either unsorted or a sorted T cell fraction (not recorded which). The receptors here all came from a male donor with ankylosing spondylitis.

This clonotype has a count of ten or more. This sequence joins TRBV7-3 and TRBJ1-1, with D unclear. Trimming removed 1 base from V and 3 bases from J, with 3 bases in between. The germline V gene has CDR1 SGHTA and CDR2 FQGTGA. This CDR3 has 12 amino acids. CDR3 loop: CASSLKYTEAFF. In nucleotides, the CDR3 is TGTGCCAGCAGCTTAAAGTACACTGAAGCTTTCTTT. Full variable domain (remainder filled in from reference TRBV7-3 and TRBJ1-1): GAGVSQTPSNKVTEKGKYVELRCDPISGHTALYWYRQSLGQGPEFLIYFQGTGAADDSGLPNDRFFAVRPEGSVSTLKIQRTERGDSAVYLCASSLKYTEAFFGQGTRLTVV.

This clonotype was seen more than once but under ten times. V gene TRBV7-2 combines with J gene TRBJ2-7, with a weak D call TRBD2 (5 bases). Germline CDR1 and CDR2: SGHTA and FQGNSA. The CDR3 sequence is 15 residues long. Between the trimmed V and J ends, which lost 1 base and 4 bases, there was a span of 14 bases. This CDR3 reads CASSLGLAFDYEQYF. The DNA for the CDR3 is TGTGCCAGCAGCTTAGGTCTAGCCTTCGATTACGAGCAGTACTTC.

This clonotype was found many times. The chain links TRBV5-1 to TRBJ2-7; D is undetermined. The CDR3 covers 16 residues. The V gene's germline CDR1 is SGHRS and CDR2 YFSETQ. V shed 4 bases and J shed 0 bases, with 17 bases lying between them. CDR3 residues: CASSLYSRPSSYEQYF. CDR3 nucleotides: TGCGCCAGCAGCCTATACAGTAGACCGAGCTCCTACGAGCAGTACTTC.

This clonotype was seen ten or more times. This CDR3 is CASSPPGETNYGYTF. In nucleotides, the CDR3 is TGCGCCAGCAGCCCTCCGGGGGAGACTAACTATGGCTACACCTTC. This sequence joins TRBV5-1 and TRBJ1-2; weak D call: TRBD1 (5 bases). The germline V and J ends were trimmed by 4 bases and 0 bases, with 13 bases remaining between them. The CDR3 extends over 15 amino acids. From germline, CDR1 is SGHRS and CDR2 YFSETQ.

This clonotype was observed a handful of times. V usage is TRBV29-1 and J usage is TRBJ2-2, with 7 bases matching TRBD2. This CDR3 region has 16 residues. The J segment lost 2 bases and the V segment lost 7 bases, leaving 13 bases of the junction unmatched. Germline CDR1 is SQVTM and CDR2 is ANQGSEA. The CDR3 reads CSARGGGRVNTGELFF. As DNA, the CDR3 is TGCAGCGCCCGCGGCGGGGGTCGGGTCAACACCGGGGAGCTGTTTTTT.

The chain employs TRBV3-1 and TRBJ1-1; TRBD1 might be the D (5 bases). This CDR3 region has 14 residues. Germline loops: CDR1 LGHDT, CDR2 YNNKEL (reference sequence). Trimming cost V 3 bases and J 3 bases, with 11 bases left between them. CDR3 sequence reads: CASSQTRGDTEAFF. CDR3 nucleotide sequence: TGTGCCAGCAGCCAGACACGGGGGGACACTGAAGCTTTCTTT.

This clonotype showed up just a few times. This rearrangement joins TRBV18 to TRBJ2-5; 7 bases line up with TRBD1. The CDR3 sequence is 16 residues long. CDR1 KGHSH and CDR2 LQKENI come from the germline V gene. V lost 3 bases to trimming and J lost 1 base; unmatched junction nucleotides: 8. CDR3 amino acids: CASSPTRQGLQETQYF. The CDR3, as DNA: TGTGCCAGCTCACCGACCCGACAGGGCCTCCAAGAGACCCAGTACTTC.

The chain couples TRBV9 to TRBJ1-2; D unclear. From germline, CDR1 is SGDLS and CDR2 YYNGEE. V was clipped by 0 bases and J by 4 bases, with 7 bases between them. This CDR3 comprises 13 residues. The CDR3 sequence: CASSVGGIYGYTF. As DNA, the CDR3 is TGTGCCAGCAGCGTAGGCGGGATCTATGGCTACACCTTC.

V is TRBV29-1 and J is TRBJ2-1; D is unresolved. Deletions cut 2 bases from V and 6 bases from J, with 8 bases between. The V gene's germline CDR1 is SQVTM and CDR2 ANQGSEA. This CDR3 has 12 residues. In nucleotides, the CDR3 is TGCAGCGTTGAAATCGGGCTCAATGAGCAGTTCTTC. Its protein product is CSVEIGLNEQFF.

The table lists this clonotype with a few counts. The J gene is TRBJ1-5, the V gene TRBV29-1; D not certain. Germline CDR1 is SQVTM and CDR2 is ANQGSEA. Deletions cut 3 bases from V and 3 bases from J, with 15 bases between. CDR3 length equals 15 residues. The CDR3: CSVDWLGPYNQPQHF. The CDR3 bases are TGCAGCGTTGATTGGCTTGGACCATACAATCAGCCCCAGCATTTT. Drawing the rest from reference TRBV29-1 and TRBJ1-5, the complete variable domain is SAVISQKPSRDICQRGTSLTIQCQVDSQVTMMFWYRQQPGQSLTLIATANQGSEATYESGFVIDKFPISRPNLTFSTLTVSNMSPEDSSIYLCSVDWLGPYNQPQHFGDGTRLSIL.

This clonotype was seen repeatedly, ten times or more. CDR3 amino acids: CASSLGVEAFF. CDR3 coding DNA: TGTGCCAGCAGTTTAGGGGTTGAAGCTTTCTTT. The V call is TRBV12-3 or TRBV12-4, the J call TRBJ1-1, with D hard to call. The CDR3 extends over 11 amino acids. Trimming took 1 base from V and 7 from J, leaving 4 bases between them.

The chain is built from TRBV12-3 or TRBV12-4 and TRBJ2-6; D gene unclear. V dropped 4 bases and J dropped 0 bases, with 10 bases sitting between them. The CDR3 is 16 amino acids. CDR3 nucleotides: TGTGCCAGCAGTTCGTCAGGCGACTCTGGGGCCAACGTCCTGACTTTC. Translation gives CASSSSGDSGANVLTF.

This clonotype was observed many times. The V call is TRBV30, the J call TRBJ1-2; D not certain. The CDR3 length is 12 residues. V was shortened by 3 bases and J by 3 bases, with 8 bases between the two germline ends. In germline, CDR1 is GTSNPN, CDR2 SVGIG (reference sequence). The CDR3 region is CAWSELDYGYTF. CDR3 nucleotide sequence: TGTGCCTGGAGCGAATTGGACTATGGCTACACCTTC. Using reference TRBV30 and TRBJ1-2 for the parts outside the CDR3, the full variable domain is SQTIHQWPATLVQPVGSPLSLECTVEGTSNPNLYWYRQAAGRGLQLLFYSVGIGQISSEVPQNLSASRPQDRQFILSSKKLLLSDSGFYLCAWSELDYGYTFGSGTRLTVV.

The chain recombines TRBV18 with TRBJ1-1; perhaps TRBD1 as D (6 bases). V was clipped by 3 bases and J by 1 base, with 15 bases between them. The CDR3 has 16 residues. CDR1 and CDR2 (germline): KGHSH, LQKENI. DNA of the CDR3: TGTGCCAGCTCACCCCGAAGTGGGACAACGAACACTGAAGCTTTCTTT. Residues: CASSPRSGTTNTEAFF.

This clonotype was detected many times. The chain combines TRBV5-1 with TRBJ2-1; possibly TRBD1 or TRBD2 for D (5 bases each). This CDR3 is built from 16 residues. Germline V gene sequence: CDR1 SGHRS, CDR2 YFSETQ. V was cut by 6 bases and J by 6 bases, with 22 bases left in between. The CDR3 coding sequence is TGCGCCAGCACTCTCGGGACCTTCAGTTCTTTCAATGAGCAGTTCTTC. This encodes CASTLGTFSSFNEQFF.

This clonotype occurred many times. The chain links TRBV2 to TRBJ2-1; 8 bases agree with TRBD1. The CDR3 loop spans 16 amino acids. V lost 6 bases and J lost 0; bases outside the gene matches: 7. Looked up from germline, CDR1 is SNHLY and CDR2 is FYNNEI. The CDR3 region has the DNA TGTGCCAGCAGCCCTAAGGGGACAGGCTCCTACAATGAGCAGTTCTTC. Amino acids: CASSPKGTGSYNEQFF.